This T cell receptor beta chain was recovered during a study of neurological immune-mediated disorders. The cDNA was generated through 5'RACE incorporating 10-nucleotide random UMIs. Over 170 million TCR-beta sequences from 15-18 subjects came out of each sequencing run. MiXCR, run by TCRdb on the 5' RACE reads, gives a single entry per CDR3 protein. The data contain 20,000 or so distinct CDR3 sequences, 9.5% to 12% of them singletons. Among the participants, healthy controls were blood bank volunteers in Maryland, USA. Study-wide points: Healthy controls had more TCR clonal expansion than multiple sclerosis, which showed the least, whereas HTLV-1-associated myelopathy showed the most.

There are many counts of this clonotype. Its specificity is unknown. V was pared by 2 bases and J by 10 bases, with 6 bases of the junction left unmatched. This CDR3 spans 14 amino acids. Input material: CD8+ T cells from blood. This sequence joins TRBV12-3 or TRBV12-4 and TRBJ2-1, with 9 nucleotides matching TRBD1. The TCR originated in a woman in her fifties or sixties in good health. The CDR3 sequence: CASSLSGDRDEQFF. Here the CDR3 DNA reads TGTGCCAGCAGTTTATCGGGGGACAGGGACGAGCAGTTCTTC.